The clone carrying this TCR beta chain was seen just once. TCRdb's table, derived via immunoSEQ multiplex PCR, lists solely in-frame clones and lacks some. The table includes 20,000 to 25,000 clones, under 95% detected once. The CDR3 spans 15 residues. Trimming removed 2 bases at V and 1 base at J, with 9 bases between. Germline assignment: CDR1 SGHNT and CDR2 YYREEE (reference sequence). The data are from a study of T cell changes during pregnancy in multiple sclerosis. The rearrangement joins TRBV5-4 to TRBJ2-2, with a weak D call TRBD1 (5 bases). This clonotype originated in a female donor with multiple sclerosis, enrolled in a pregnancy study. This sample comprised CD4+ T cells from peripheral blood mononuclear cells, obtained in the third trimester of pregnancy. As DNA, the CDR3 is TGTGCCAGCAGCTTTAGGCAGGGGAACACCGGGGAGCTGTTTTTT. This encodes CASSFRQGNTGELFF.